The 20 T cell receptor beta chains in this list originate from one sample, sequenced in a study of T cells in Graves' hyperthyroidism and ophthalmopathy. RNA transcripts yielded amplified TCR beta CDR3 regions. First-round RT-PCR with HTBI primers amplified the TCR CDR3 region. TCRdb itself ran the multiplex PCR reads through MiXCR, one entry per CDR3 protein. The sample includes about 640,000 distinct CDR3 sequences, around 13% seen only once; the top ten take about 12%. Sequencing input: blood. The source of these receptors is a woman between 50 and 59 years old with Graves' ophthalmopathy.

This clonotype was picked up a small number of times. The rearrangement uses TRBV6-1 and TRBJ2-7, with 11 bases that match TRBD2. After removal of 6 bases from V and 4 bases from J, the junction contained 11 bases not matched to a gene. Germline lookup yields CDR1 MNHNS and CDR2 SASEGT. The CDR3 extends over 16 amino acids. The CDR3 nucleotides are TGTGCCAGCAGCCCTACTAGCGGGAGAGTTAAGTACGAGCAGTACTTC. This codes for CASSPTSGRVKYEQYF.

This clonotype was seen at least ten times. This chain uses TRBV6-2 or TRBV6-3 with TRBJ2-5; 15 bases agree with TRBD2. Germline V gene data show CDR1 as MNHEY and CDR2 as SVGEGT. The CDR3 has 19 residues. V lost 5 bases to trimming and J lost 5 bases; unmatched junction nucleotides: 15. CDR3 loop: CASSTISPGLAGGVETQYF. CDR3 sequence (DNA): TGTGCCAGCAGTACAATATCGCCGGGACTAGCGGGAGGTGTGGAGACCCAGTACTTC.

This clonotype has at least ten counts. This chain joins TRBV20-1 and TRBJ2-1; a weak D match, TRBD1 (6 bases). Trimming stripped 4 bases from V and 3 bases from J, with 16 bases between. This CDR3 comprises 15 residues. CDR1 is DFQATT and CDR2 is SNEGSKA in the germline V gene (reference sequence). In nucleotides, the CDR3 is TGCAGTGCTACCTTAATCGGGGACAACTACAATGAGCAGTTCTTC. It yields the protein CSATLIGDNYNEQFF.

J is TRBJ2-5 and V is TRBV12-3 or TRBV12-4; 11 positions match TRBD2. This CDR3 has 16 residues. The trim removed 4 bases at V and 2 bases at J, leaving 6 bases unmatched. CDR3 DNA sequence: TGTGCCAGCAGTTCCCGACTAGCGGGGACTCAAGAGACCCAGTACTTC. This codes for CASSSRLAGTQETQYF.

This clonotype was seen repeatedly, ten times or more. The chain uses TRBV7-3 and TRBJ2-1, with D maybe TRBD2 (5 bases). The V and J ends lost 3 bases and 0 bases respectively, with 9 bases between them. The CDR3 is 15 residues long. The germline gives CDR1 SGHTA, CDR2 FQGTGA. The CDR3 loop reads CASSLIGNSYNEQFF. CDR3 in DNA: TGTGCCAGCAGCTTGATCGGGAACTCCTACAATGAGCAGTTCTTC.

This clonotype has a count of ten or more. This chain links TRBV6-2 or TRBV6-3 with TRBJ2-7; 7 nucleotides match TRBD2. The ends lost 5 bases at V and 0 bases at J; junction bases unmatched: 7. This CDR3 contains 15 residues. Germline V gene lookup returns CDR1 MNHEY and CDR2 SVGEGT. The CDR3 nucleotides read TGTGCCAGCAGTAAACCGGGAGGAGGCTCCTACGAGCAGTACTTC. This sequence encodes CASSKPGGGSYEQYF.

This clonotype appeared a few times. The chain employs TRBV6-1 and TRBJ1-1, with D hard to call. This CDR3 has 14 residues. V was clipped by 7 bases and J by 0 bases, with 12 bases between them. Germline V lookup: CDR1 MNHNS, CDR2 SASEGT. This chain's CDR3 is CASKGGRVNTEAFF. CDR3 DNA sequence: TGTGCCAGCAAGGGAGGAAGGGTGAACACTGAAGCTTTCTTT.

This clonotype was seen a handful of times. The chain combines TRBV11-2 with TRBJ2-2; 8 bases fit TRBD2. Germline CDR1 reads SGHAT; CDR2 reads FQNNGV. This CDR3 is built from 16 residues. V dropped 6 bases and J dropped 8; count of bases not matched to a gene: 14. The CDR3 is CASRKLADKLTGELFF. The CDR3 DNA reads as TGTGCCAGCAGAAAACTAGCGGACAAACTGACTGGGGAGCTGTTTTTT. Supplemented by reference TRBV11-2 and TRBJ2-2, the full variable domain reads EAGVAQSPRYKIIEKRQSVAFWCNPISGHATLYWYQQILGQGPKLLIQFQNNGVVDDSQLPKDRFSAERLKGVDSTLKIQPAKLEDSAVYLCASRKLADKLTGELFFGEGSRLTVL.

In this sample, this clonotype turned up a few times. The chain carries TRBV7-2 and TRBJ2-4; no clear D. The CDR3 extends over 13 amino acids. Trimming pared 2 bases from V and 7 bases from J, leaving 9 bases between. The germline V gene has CDR1 SGHTA and CDR2 FQGNSA. CDR3 in amino acids: CASSLFQGNIQYF. CDR3 nucleotides: TGTGCCAGCAGCTTATTCCAAGGGAACATTCAGTACTTC.

The sample holds many counts of this clonotype. The CDR3 spells CATSRYLGSNQPQHF. For the CDR3, the DNA is TGTGCCACCAGCAGATACCTTGGTAGCAATCAGCCCCAGCATTTT. The gene calls are TRBV15 and TRBJ1-5; D not certain. Germline V lookup: CDR1 LNHNV, CDR2 YYDKDF (reference sequence). The germline V and J ends were trimmed by 2 bases and 0 bases, with 8 bases remaining between them. This CDR3 has 15 amino acids. The full variable domain, rest sourced from reference TRBV15 and TRBJ1-5, is DAMVIQNPRYQVTQFGKPVTLSCSQTLNHNVMYWYQQKSSQAPKLLFHYYDKDFNNEADTPDNFQSRRPNTSFCFLDIRSPGLGDTAMYLCATSRYLGSNQPQHFGDGTRLSIL.

In its sample, this clonotype was seen many times. This chain joins TRBV12-3 or TRBV12-4 and TRBJ2-7; TRBD2 might be the D (6 bases). CDR3 size: 15 residues. Trimming took 3 bases from V and 0 from J, leaving 12 bases between them. The CDR3 sequence is CASSLRLAISYEQYF. The CDR3 DNA reads as TGTGCCAGCAGTTTGCGGCTAGCGATCTCCTACGAGCAGTACTTC.

The J gene is TRBJ2-1, the V gene TRBV19; D perhaps matches TRBD2 (6 bases). The CDR3 is 14 amino acids. Germline CDR1 LNHDA, CDR2 SQIVND (reference sequence). Trimming pared 4 bases from V and 5 bases from J, leaving 12 bases between. CDR3 nucleotides: TGTGCCAGTAGTACCTCTAGCGTTGACAATGAGCAGTTCTTC. This sequence encodes CASSTSSVDNEQFF.

This clonotype was seen only a few times. The chain uses TRBV27 and TRBJ1-6; no firm D call. The CDR3 spans 16 residues. The V gene lost 2 bases and the J gene lost 8 bases, with 16 bases spanning the gap. The germline gives CDR1 MNHEY, CDR2 SMNVEV (reference sequence). Here the CDR3 DNA reads TGTGCCAGCAGTTTAGTAGTAGACAACCTCTATTCACCCCTCCACTTT. Protein sequence: CASSLVVDNLYSPLHF.

This clonotype was counted at least ten times. The CDR3 reads CSVGQGRNIQYF. The CDR3 DNA reads TGCAGCGTTGGACAGGGTAGGAACATTCAGTACTTC. The V call is TRBV29-1, the J call TRBJ2-4, with 7 bases fitting TRBD1. This CDR3 spans 12 amino acids. Losses at the gene ends were 4 bases for V and 7 bases for J; bases not matched to a gene: 4. Germline V lookup: CDR1 SQVTM, CDR2 ANQGSEA.

This clonotype has ten or more counts. The J gene is TRBJ2-7, the V gene TRBV5-1, with TRBD2 identical over 7 bases. The CDR3 covers 15 residues. CDR1 and CDR2 from the germline V gene are SGHRS and YFSETQ. V lost 0 bases and J lost 6; bases outside the gene matches: 9. CDR3 in DNA: TGCGCCAGCAGCTTGGCCGGAGCTGGGGGGGTCGAGCAGTACTTC. It translates to CASSLAGAGGVEQYF.

In its sample, this clonotype was seen many times. This chain connects TRBV6-2 or TRBV6-3 to TRBJ1-5; 8 bases map to TRBD1. Trimming at V came to 4 bases and at J to 4 bases, leaving 6 bases not matched to a gene. This CDR3 spans 15 amino acids. Germline V gives CDR1 MNHEY, CDR2 SVGEGT. The CDR3 nucleotides are TGTGCCAGCAGTTCCGACAGGGGTGGAAATCAGCCCCAGCATTTT. Translation gives CASSSDRGGNQPQHF.

Concerning this clonotype itself: This could be a read error, since a much larger clone is one nucleotide away. The chain couples TRBV12-3 or TRBV12-4 to TRBJ2-1; D possibly corresponds to TRBD1 (6 bases). This CDR3 has 15 residues. With 5 bases removed from V and 2 bases from J, the gap between germline ends came to 13 bases. CDR3 sequence reads: CASSPDSFPYNEQFF. Here the CDR3 DNA reads TGTGCCAGCAGTCCGGACAGTTTCCCCTACAATGAGCAGTTCTTC.

The sample holds many counts of this clonotype. This chain uses TRBV20-1 with TRBJ1-2; a weak D match, TRBD1 (6 bases). The CDR3 spans 15 residues. Germline assignment: CDR1 DFQATT and CDR2 SNEGSKA (reference sequence). Trimming removed 3 bases from V and 2 bases from J, with 16 bases in between. CDR3 sequence (DNA): TGCAGTGCTAGGGGAACCCAGGGGTTGAACTATGGCTACACCTTC. The encoded protein is CSARGTQGLNYGYTF.

The genes are TRBV29-1 and TRBJ1-1; 8 bases line up with TRBD1. With V trimmed by 6 bases and J by 1 base, 4 bases remained unmatched. Germline V gene data show CDR1 as SQVTM and CDR2 as ANQGSEA. This CDR3 has 13 amino acids. The CDR3 bases are TGCAGCGTCCGACAGGGGACGAACACTGAAGCTTTCTTT. Translating it yields CSVRQGTNTEAFF.

This clonotype was seen a handful of times. The chain is built from TRBV6-1 and TRBJ2-7; D remains unclear. V lost 6 bases, J lost 2 bases, and 14 bases lay in between. CDR3 size: 14 residues. Germline-derived CDR1 and CDR2 are MNHNS and SASEGT. For the CDR3, the DNA is TGTGCCAGCAGGACCCTGGAGAAAGCCTACGAGCAGTACTTC. This encodes CASRTLEKAYEQYF.